The 31 T cell receptor beta chains given below trace back to one sample, sequenced in a study of blood T cell repertoires in COVID-19. Some clones are missing from TCRdb's copy, which holds only in-frame ones; the method was immunoSEQ multiplex PCR. The data contain a few hundred thousand clones, less than 85% of them seen just once; the ten biggest clones take up around 4.5%. Material: peripheral blood. These receptors originate from a man aged 55 to 70 who had recovered from COVID-19.

The V call is TRBV5-1, the J call TRBJ2-5; TRBD2 might be the D (5 bases). Trimming removed 0 bases from V and 2 bases from J, with 14 bases in between. CDR1 and CDR2 (germline): SGHRS, YFSETQ. CDR3 length: 16 amino acids. The CDR3 here is CASSLDAGSRQETQYF. In DNA form, the CDR3 reads TGCGCCAGCAGCTTGGATGCGGGTTCCCGTCAAGAGACCCAGTACTTC. Full variable domain (missing parts from reference TRBV5-1 and TRBJ2-5): KAGVTQTPRYLIKTRGQQVTLSCSPISGHRSVSWYQQTPGQGLQFLFEYFSETQRNKGNFPGRFSGRQFSNSRSEMNVSTLELGDSALYLCASSLDAGSRQETQYFGPGTRLLVL.

The rearrangement uses TRBV12-5 and TRBJ2-1, with 12 bases aligning to TRBD2. This CDR3 is 17 amino acids long. V lost 5 bases, J lost 1 base, and 6 bases stayed unmatched. Germline V gene lookup returns CDR1 LGHNT and CDR2 FRNRAP. CDR3 region: CASGASSGRVSYNEQFF. In nucleotides, the CDR3 is TGTGCTAGTGGTGCGTCTAGCGGGAGGGTGTCCTACAATGAGCAGTTCTTC.

The rearrangement links TRBV19 to TRBJ2-1, with 8 bases matching TRBD2. Trimming at V came to 5 bases and at J to 6 bases, leaving 6 bases not matched to a gene. The CDR3 loop spans 14 amino acids. The germline V gene encodes CDR1 LNHDA and CDR2 SQIVND (reference sequence). The CDR3 sequence: CASSATGTSNEQFF. CDR3 coding DNA: TGTGCCAGTAGTGCGACCGGGACTAGCAATGAGCAGTTCTTC.

The chain employs TRBV9 and TRBJ2-7, with TRBD2 identical over 11 bases. Trimming removed 3 bases from V and 4 bases from J; junction bases left unmatched: 3. CDR1 and CDR2 from the germline V gene are SGDLS and YYNGEE. The CDR3 has 14 residues. The CDR3 DNA is TGTGCCAGCAGCGAAGGGACTAGCGGTTACGAGCAGTACTTC. This gives the protein CASSEGTSGYEQYF.

The count of this clone is one. The chain combines TRBV6-5 with TRBJ2-7, with a possible D match to TRBD2 (6 bases). This CDR3 comprises 15 residues. CDR1 is MNHEY and CDR2 is SVGAGI in the germline V gene. V lost 7 bases to trimming and J lost 3 bases, with 19 bases between them. The CDR3 here is CASTMGFGGNYEQYF. The CDR3 DNA reads TGTGCCAGCACCATGGGATTCGGGGGTAACTACGAGCAGTACTTC.

This rearrangement joins TRBV18 to TRBJ1-4, with TRBD1 matching over 9 bases. This CDR3 has 15 amino acids. The germline V gene encodes CDR1 KGHSH and CDR2 LQKENI. V trimming: 2 bases; J trimming: 7 bases; junction bases outside the gene matches: 5. The CDR3 sequence is CASSPGTGRREKLFF. The CDR3 DNA is TGTGCCAGCTCACCAGGGACAGGGAGACGTGAAAAACTGTTTTTT.

CDR3 residues: CASSLEGGLGLRHTEAFF. In nucleotides, the CDR3 is TGCGCCAGCAGCTTGGAGGGCGGGCTCGGCCTCAGGCACACTGAAGCTTTCTTT. The V and J genes are TRBV5-1 and TRBJ1-1; D gene ambiguous. V lost 0 bases, J lost 3 bases, and 21 bases lay in between. There are 18 residues in the CDR3. Germline values: CDR1 SGHRS, CDR2 YFSETQ. The variable domain in full, with the rest retrieved from reference TRBV5-1 and TRBJ1-1, is KAGVTQTPRYLIKTRGQQVTLSCSPISGHRSVSWYQQTPGQGLQFLFEYFSETQRNKGNFPGRFSGRQFSNSRSEMNVSTLELGDSALYLCASSLEGGLGLRHTEAFFGQGTRLTVV.

The chain has TRBV5-1 and TRBJ2-1; 8 bases are shared with TRBD1. There are 14 residues in the CDR3. Germline assignment: CDR1 SGHRS and CDR2 YFSETQ. V lost 4 bases and J lost 8; bases outside the gene matches: 8. The CDR3 is CASSERTGNDEQFF. The DNA of the CDR3 is TGCGCCAGCAGCGAGAGGACAGGGAACGATGAGCAGTTCTTC. The full variable domain, rest sourced from reference TRBV5-1 and TRBJ2-1, is KAGVTQTPRYLIKTRGQQVTLSCSPISGHRSVSWYQQTPGQGLQFLFEYFSETQRNKGNFPGRFSGRQFSNSRSEMNVSTLELGDSALYLCASSERTGNDEQFFGPGTRLTVL.

This chain joins TRBV6-5 and TRBJ1-5, with TRBD1 matching over 7 bases. The ends lost 6 bases at V and 4 bases at J; junction bases unmatched: 6. CDR3 size: 14 residues. Germline assignment: CDR1 MNHEY and CDR2 SVGAGI. The CDR3 protein is CASSVLTGNQPQHF. Here the CDR3 DNA reads TGTGCCAGCAGCGTCTTGACAGGGAATCAGCCCCAGCATTTT.

The rearrangement joins TRBV18 to TRBJ1-3; 7 nucleotides match TRBD1. The CDR3 is made up of 14 amino acids. Germline-derived CDR1 and CDR2 are KGHSH and LQKENI. V gave up 8 bases and J gave up 0 bases; unmatched junction bases: 4. The CDR3 DNA is TGTGCCAGCACGACAGGGACCTCTGGAAACACCATATATTTT. This gives the protein CASTTGTSGNTIYF.

The chain links TRBV25-1 to TRBJ1-1; 7 bases align to TRBD1. The CDR3 extends over 12 amino acids. After removal of 10 bases from V and 5 bases from J, the junction contained 7 bases not matched to a gene. Germline loops: CDR1 MGHDK, CDR2 SYGVNS. CDR3 coding DNA: TGTGCCACCTCAGGGGGGCAGACTGAAGCTTTCTTT. The encoded protein is CATSGGQTEAFF. Full variable domain (missing parts from reference TRBV25-1 and TRBJ1-1): EADIYQTPRYLVIGTGKKITLECSQTMGHDKMYWYQQDPGMELHLIHYSYGVNSTEKGDLSSESTVSRIRTEHFPLTLESARPSHTSQYLCATSGGQTEAFFGQGTRLTVV.

This chain connects TRBV4-2 to TRBJ2-7; TRBD2 agrees at 7 bases. Germline CDR1 reads LGHNA; CDR2 reads YNFKEQ. The V gene end was trimmed by 8 bases and the J gene end by 3 bases; junction bases not matched to a gene: 13. The CDR3 spans 15 residues. The DNA for the CDR3 is TGTGCCAGCTCCCGATACACGTCGGGAGGCTACGAGCAGTACTTC. Translating it yields CASSRYTSGGYEQYF.

The V call is TRBV7-2, the J call TRBJ2-2; 8 bases fit TRBD2. The germline CDR1 and CDR2 sequences are SGHTA and FQGNSA. The junction had 3 bases not matched to a gene; V was cut back by 4 bases and J by 2 bases. The CDR3 consists of 15 residues. In nucleotides, the CDR3 is TGTGCCAGCAGCTATAGCGGGGTTAACACCGGGGAGCTGTTTTTT. It translates to CASSYSGVNTGELFF.

J is TRBJ1-1 and V is TRBV24-1, with a tentative D call TRBD1 (5 bases). CDR3 length: 15 residues. Germline CDR1 and CDR2: KGHDR and SFDVKD. V was pared by 2 bases and J by 1 base, with 10 bases between. CDR3 coding DNA: TGTGCCACCAGTGATTCCCAAACAGGGAACACTGAAGCTTTCTTT. It encodes CATSDSQTGNTEAFF.

This sequence joins TRBV7-8 and TRBJ1-3; maybe TRBD1 (6 bases). Trimming shortened V by 3 bases and J by 0 bases, and 15 bases separated the two germline ends. Germline V gene data show CDR1 as SGHVS and CDR2 as FQNEAQ. This CDR3 is built from 17 residues. CDR3 sequence: CASSFTGSRSSGNTIYF. The CDR3 nucleotides read TGTGCCAGCAGCTTCACAGGGTCCCGGAGCTCTGGAAACACCATATATTTT.

The genes are TRBV7-9 and TRBJ1-1; 7 nucleotides align to TRBD1. This CDR3 has 12 amino acids. Germline assignment: CDR1 SEHNR and CDR2 FQNEAQ (reference sequence). V lost 1 base to trimming and J lost 8 bases; unmatched junction nucleotides: 1. In DNA, the CDR3 is TGTGCCAGCAGCTTAGTAGGGGGCGAAGCTTTCTTT. It yields the protein CASSLVGGEAFF.

V is TRBV4-1 and J is TRBJ2-3, with D maybe TRBD2 (6 bases). The CDR3 length is 17 residues. Germline V lookup: CDR1 MGHRA, CDR2 YSYEKL. Between the trimmed V and J ends, which lost 3 bases and 3 bases, there was a span of 19 bases. In DNA, the CDR3 is TGCGCCAGCAGCCAGGATTTCGGGCGGGCGGGGACAGATACGCAGTATTTT. Encoded protein: CASSQDFGRAGTDTQYF.

The J gene is TRBJ2-4, the V gene TRBV6-5; D uncertain. The CDR3 contains 13 residues. Germline CDR1 and CDR2: MNHEY and SVGAGI. Trimming removed 2 bases from V and 6 bases from J, with 8 bases in between. The CDR3 sequence: CASSYGRGNIQYF. The DNA of the CDR3 is TGTGCCAGCAGTTACGGCAGAGGAAACATTCAGTACTTC.

This chain joins TRBV27 and TRBJ2-7, with D hard to call. Trimming removed 5 bases from V and 9 bases from J, with 17 bases in between. The CDR3 runs to 13 residues. CDR1 and CDR2 (germline): MNHEY, SMNVEV (reference sequence). CDR3 in DNA: TGTGCCAGCAGTCCCCCTACCCAATCTCGGCAGTACTTC. It is translated as CASSPPTQSRQYF.

The gene calls are TRBV5-6 and TRBJ2-5; tentatively, D is TRBD1 (6 bases). Germline CDR1 is SGHDT and CDR2 is YYEEEE. This CDR3 has 13 amino acids. The germline V and J ends were trimmed by 2 bases and 4 bases, with 9 bases remaining between them. CDR3 DNA: TGTGCCAGCAGCTTCCAGGGGAGAGAGACCCAGTACTTC. Translated: CASSFQGRETQYF.

The rearrangement links TRBV7-2 to TRBJ2-5; no clear D. Germline V lookup: CDR1 SGHTA, CDR2 FQGNSA. Trimming stripped 3 bases from V and 1 base from J, with 6 bases between. The CDR3 spans 13 residues. The CDR3 nucleotides read TGTGCCAGCAGCTTCAGGTTCCAAGAGACCCAGTACTTC. This codes for CASSFRFQETQYF. The whole variable domain, remainder taken from reference TRBV7-2 and TRBJ2-5, is GAGVSQSPSNKVTEKGKDVELRCDPISGHTALYWYRQSLGQGLEFLIYFQGNSAPDKSGLPSDRFSAERTGGSVSTLTIQRTQQEDSAVYLCASSFRFQETQYFGPGTRLLVL.

This chain joins TRBV3-1 (or the pseudogene TRBV3-2) and TRBJ1-2; tentative D call: TRBD1 (5 bases). Germline V lookup: CDR1 LGHDT, CDR2 YNNKEL (reference sequence). The CDR3 covers 14 residues. Trimming stripped 4 bases from V and 0 bases from J, with 9 bases between. CDR3 protein: CASSRDSANYGYTF. CDR3 sequence (DNA): TGTGCCAGCAGCCGGGACTCGGCTAACTATGGCTACACCTTC.

The rearrangement links TRBV29-1 to TRBJ2-3; 10 bases are a match to TRBD2. V shed 4 bases and J 6 bases; nucleotides not matched to a gene: 4. The CDR3 has 13 residues. Germline CDR1 reads SQVTM; CDR2 reads ANQGSEA. Written as DNA, the CDR3 is TGCAGCGTTGCTCCTAGCGGGAGTGATACGCAGTATTTT. Translated, it gives CSVAPSGSDTQYF.

The CDR3 DNA reads as TGTGCCAGCAGCCTGGACAGGGGGATTGGAAACACCATATATTTT. Translated, it gives CASSLDRGIGNTIYF. The gene calls are TRBV7-6 and TRBJ1-3; TRBD1 matches 10 bases. CDR3 length: 15 amino acids. Germline V gene sequence: CDR1 SGHVS, CDR2 FNYEAQ. V was clipped by 5 bases and J by 3 bases; unmatched bases: 4.

The chain employs TRBV12-3 or TRBV12-4 and TRBJ2-7; a weak D match, TRBD2 (6 bases). This CDR3 has 13 residues. The V end lost 11 bases, the J end lost 2 bases, and 16 bases lay between the germline ends. This CDR3 is CAPYPGGAYEQYF. CDR3 bases: TGTGCCCCATACCCCGGAGGGGCCTACGAGCAGTACTTC.

This clone was detected a few times. V gene TRBV28 combines with J gene TRBJ1-4; D is unclear. Germline V lookup: CDR1 MDHEN, CDR2 SYDVKM. V lost 3 bases and J 6 bases, leaving 8 bases between the germline ends. CDR3 length: 13 amino acids. The CDR3 DNA reads TGTGCCAGCAGTTTTTTCGGGGATGAAAAACTGTTTTTT. Translating it yields CASSFFGDEKLFF. Full variable domain (missing parts from reference TRBV28 and TRBJ1-4): DVKVTQSSRYLVKRTGEKVFLECVQDMDHENMFWYRQDPGLGLRLIYFSYDVKMKEKGDIPEGYSVSREKKERFSLILESASTNQTSMYLCASSFFGDEKLFFGSGTQLSVL.

The rearrangement uses TRBV5-1 and TRBJ2-3, with 9 positions matching TRBD2. Germline CDR1 is SGHRS and CDR2 is YFSETQ. J gave up 2 bases and V 5 bases, and 3 bases lay outside the gene matches. This CDR3 is built from 14 residues. CDR3 region: CASRGLADTDTQYF. As DNA, the CDR3 is TGCGCCAGCAGGGGACTAGCCGACACAGATACGCAGTATTTT.

This chain connects TRBV7-9 to TRBJ2-3; 9 positions match TRBD1. This CDR3 is built from 12 residues. Losses at the gene ends were 4 bases for V and 14 bases for J; bases not matched to a gene: 7. Per the germline V gene, CDR1 is SEHNR and CDR2 is FQNEAQ (reference sequence). Written as DNA, the CDR3 is TGTGCCAGCAGCTCAAGGGGGGACAGGGCGTATTTT. It encodes CASSSRGDRAYF.

This clone was seen only a few times. The sample contains more than one DNA sequence encoding this CDR3. The rearrangement links TRBV5-1 to TRBJ1-1, with 12 bases fitting TRBD1. The V gene end was trimmed by 3 bases and the J gene end by 0 bases; junction bases not matched to a gene: 6. This CDR3 comprises 17 residues. CDR1 and CDR2 from the germline V gene are SGHRS and YFSETQ. Here the CDR3 DNA reads TGCGCCAGCAGCTGGGGGACAGGGGGCCTTTTGAACACTGAAGCTTTCTTT. This codes for CASSWGTGGLLNTEAFF.

The chain couples TRBV2 to TRBJ2-5, with D possibly TRBD1 on 6 matching bases. This CDR3 has 14 residues. Germline-derived CDR1 and CDR2 are SNHLY and FYNNEI. The V end was cut by 4 bases, the J end by 1 base, with 10 bases between. CDR3 in amino acids: CASSVSGVQETQYF. In DNA, the CDR3 is TGTGCCAGCAGTGTTTCAGGGGTCCAAGAGACCCAGTACTTC.

This CDR3 is CASRPPRQGADTQYF. CDR3 nucleotide sequence: TGTGCCAGCAGGCCACCCCGACAGGGAGCAGATACGCAGTATTTT. The chain recombines TRBV7-8 with TRBJ2-3, with 7 bases identical to TRBD1. This CDR3 region has 15 residues. After removal of 6 bases from V and 4 bases from J, the junction contained 10 bases not matched to a gene. From germline, CDR1 is SGHVS and CDR2 FQNEAQ.